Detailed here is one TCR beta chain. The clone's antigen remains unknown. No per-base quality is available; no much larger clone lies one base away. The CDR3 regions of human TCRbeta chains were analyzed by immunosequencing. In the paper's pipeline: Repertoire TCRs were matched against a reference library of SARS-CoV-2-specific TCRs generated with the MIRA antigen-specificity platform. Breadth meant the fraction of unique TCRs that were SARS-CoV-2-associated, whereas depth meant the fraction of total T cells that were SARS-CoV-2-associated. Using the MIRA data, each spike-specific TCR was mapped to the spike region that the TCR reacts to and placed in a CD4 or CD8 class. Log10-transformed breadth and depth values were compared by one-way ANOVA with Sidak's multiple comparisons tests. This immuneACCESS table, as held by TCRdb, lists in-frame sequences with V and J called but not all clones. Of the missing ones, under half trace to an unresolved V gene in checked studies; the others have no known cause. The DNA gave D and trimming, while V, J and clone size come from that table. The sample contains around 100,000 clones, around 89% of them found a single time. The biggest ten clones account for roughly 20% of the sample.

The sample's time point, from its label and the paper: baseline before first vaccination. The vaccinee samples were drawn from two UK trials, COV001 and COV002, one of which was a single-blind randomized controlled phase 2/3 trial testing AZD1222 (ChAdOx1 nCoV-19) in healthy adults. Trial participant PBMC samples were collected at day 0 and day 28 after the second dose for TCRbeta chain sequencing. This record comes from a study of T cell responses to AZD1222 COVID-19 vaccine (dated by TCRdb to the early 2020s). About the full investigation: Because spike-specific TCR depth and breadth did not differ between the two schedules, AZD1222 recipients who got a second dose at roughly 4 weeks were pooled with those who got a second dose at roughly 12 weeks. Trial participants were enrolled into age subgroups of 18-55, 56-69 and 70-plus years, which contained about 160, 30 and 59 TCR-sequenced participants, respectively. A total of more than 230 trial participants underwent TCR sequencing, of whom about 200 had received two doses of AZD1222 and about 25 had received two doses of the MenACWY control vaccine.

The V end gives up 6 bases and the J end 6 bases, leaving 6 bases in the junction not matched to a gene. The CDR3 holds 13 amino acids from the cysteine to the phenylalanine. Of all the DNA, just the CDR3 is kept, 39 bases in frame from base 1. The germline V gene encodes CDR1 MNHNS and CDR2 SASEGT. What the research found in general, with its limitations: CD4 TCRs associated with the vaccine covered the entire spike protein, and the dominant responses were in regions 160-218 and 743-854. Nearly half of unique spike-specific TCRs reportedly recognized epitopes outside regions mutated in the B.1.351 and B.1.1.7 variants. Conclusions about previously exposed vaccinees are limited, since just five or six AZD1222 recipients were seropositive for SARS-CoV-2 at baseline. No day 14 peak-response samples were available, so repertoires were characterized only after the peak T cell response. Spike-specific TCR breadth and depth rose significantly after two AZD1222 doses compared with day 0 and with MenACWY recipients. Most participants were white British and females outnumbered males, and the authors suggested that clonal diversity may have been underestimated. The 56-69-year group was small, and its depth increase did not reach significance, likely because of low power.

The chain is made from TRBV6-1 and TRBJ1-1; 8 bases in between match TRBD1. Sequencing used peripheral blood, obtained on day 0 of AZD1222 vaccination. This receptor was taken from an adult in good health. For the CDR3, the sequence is CASSTGGGAEAFF. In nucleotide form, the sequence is TGTGCCAGCAGCACAGGGGGAGGGGCTGAAGCTTTCTTT.